This passage covers 6 T cell receptor beta chains from one sample sequenced in a study of blood T cell repertoires in COVID-19. Libraries were prepared by immunoSEQ multiplex PCR; TCRdb keeps only in-frame clonotypes and omits some of them. The repertoire holds some 280,000 clones, with approximately 90% as singletons. Sequenced material: peripheral blood. Receptor source: an older woman with acute or convalescent COVID-19.

The J gene is TRBJ2-7, the V gene TRBV12-3 or TRBV12-4; D may be TRBD1 (6 bases). This CDR3 comprises 11 residues. The V gene lost 5 bases and the J gene lost 6 bases, with 8 bases spanning the gap. The CDR3 nucleotides are TGTGCCAGCAGTAGGGGGAGCGAGCAGTACTTC. This translates into CASSRGSEQYF.

This clone was seen just once. The chain carries TRBV28 and TRBJ2-4; D uncertain. This CDR3 has 16 amino acids. Germline V gives CDR1 MDHEN, CDR2 SYDVKM. Between the trimmed V and J ends, which lost 5 bases and 0 bases, there was a span of 14 bases. The CDR3 is CASSLPYSVAKNIQYF. CDR3 nucleotides: TGTGCCAGCAGTCTTCCTTACAGTGTAGCCAAAAACATTCAGTACTTC.

Of note for this clone: Other DNA sequences within the sample encode an identical CDR3. The CDR3 protein is CASSLDRLNTGELFF. CDR3 nucleotide sequence: TGTGCCAGCAGCTTGGACCGACTTAACACCGGGGAGCTGTTTTTT. The V and J genes are TRBV5-4 and TRBJ2-2; D remains unclear. This CDR3 has 15 residues. V was trimmed by 0 bases and J by 2 bases, leaving 8 bases between them. Germline assignment: CDR1 SGHNT and CDR2 YYREEE (reference sequence).

The chain couples TRBV2 to TRBJ2-5; TRBD2 matches 7 bases. J lost 2 bases, V lost 7 bases, and 10 bases had no gene match. Germline V gene data show CDR1 as SNHLY and CDR2 as FYNNEI. This CDR3 is built from 15 residues. The CDR3 is CASNWGRASQETQYF. In DNA, the CDR3 is TGTGCCAGCAATTGGGGGAGGGCCTCTCAAGAGACCCAGTACTTC. The full variable domain, its missing parts supplied by reference TRBV2 and TRBJ2-5, is EPEVTQTPSHQVTQMGQEVILRCVPISNHLYFYWYRQILGQKVEFLVSFYNNEISEKSEIFDDQFSVERPDGSNFTLKIRSTKLEDSAMYFCASNWGRASQETQYFGPGTRLLVL.

This chain joins TRBV5-4 and TRBJ1-4; no definite D call. The CDR3 consists of 15 residues. CDR1 and CDR2 from the germline V gene are SGHNT and YYREEE (reference sequence). V shed 0 bases and J shed 3 bases, with 9 bases lying between them. In nucleotides, the CDR3 is TGTGCCAGCAGCTTGGTGGCGGGTTCTAATGAAAAACTGTTTTTT. Translated: CASSLVAGSNEKLFF.

To note about this clone: Other nucleotide sequences in the sample specify the same CDR3. The V call is TRBV9, the J call TRBJ2-1, with TRBD2 matching over 11 bases. Germline values: CDR1 SGDLS, CDR2 YYNGEE. The CDR3 extends over 15 amino acids. V dropped 3 bases and J dropped 4; count of bases not matched to a gene: 3. The CDR3 sequence is CASSALAGGYNEQFF. In DNA, the CDR3 is TGTGCCAGCAGCGCGTTAGCGGGGGGGTACAATGAGCAGTTCTTC.